This TCR beta chain emerged from a study of blood T cell repertoires in COVID-19. TCRdb's table, derived via immunoSEQ multiplex PCR, lists solely in-frame clones and lacks some. Here the sample spans hundreds of thousands of clones, roughly nine tenths being singletons. The CDR3 consists of 15 residues. V was pared by 3 bases and J by 4 bases, with 15 bases between. Germline lookup yields CDR1 LNHDA and CDR2 SQIVND (reference sequence). This TCR was sampled from a man between 18 and 29 years old who had recovered from COVID-19. The chain uses TRBV19 and TRBJ1-2, with D perhaps TRBD1 (5 bases). The source material was PBMCs or T cells enriched from blood (not recorded which). CDR3 sequence (DNA): TGTGCCAGTAGTATGACGTCAGGGTCCGGCTATGGCTACACCTTC. This sequence encodes CASSMTSGSGYGYTF. Looking up the rest from reference TRBV19 and TRBJ1-2 gives the full variable domain: DGGITQSPKYLFRKEGQNVTLSCEQNLNHDAMYWYRQDPGQGLRLIYYSQIVNDFQKGDIAEGYSVSREKKESFPLTVTSAQKNPTAFYLCASSMTSGSGYGYTFGSGTRLTVV.